This is a list of T cell receptor beta chains from one sample in a study of blood T cell repertoires in COVID-19. The assay was immunoSEQ multiplex PCR, and TCRdb's table has in-frame clones only and misses some. The repertoire holds 200,000 or so clones, with 65% to 90% as singletons. Source material: PBMCs or T cells enriched from blood (not recorded which). These receptors all come from a woman aged 40 to 50 with acute COVID-19. CDR3s include the opening cysteine and the closing phenylalanine or tryptophan. A D gene is named only where the DNA matches it firmly. The size field is filled for only some rows; it gives once, few, many or a size class.

CASSQVGSPLLYEQYF TGTGCCAGCAGCCAAGTGGGCAGTCCCTTACTTTACGAGCAGTACTTC TRBJ2-7 TRBV14 NA NA
CASSRNRERGYGYTF TGCGCCAGCAGCCGAAACAGGGAGAGGGGGTATGGCTACACCTTC TRBJ1-2 TRBV4-1 NA NA
CASSPLLAGGRVRLEQYF TGCGCCAGCAGCCCTCTACTAGCGGGGGGTCGTGTGAGACTCGAGCAGTACTTC TRBJ2-7 TRBV4-1 TRBD2 once
CASSLVGTSGRPLYGELFF TGTGCCAGCAGCTTAGTGGGGACTAGCGGGAGACCCTTATACGGGGAGCTGTTTTTT TRBJ2-2 TRBV7-9 TRBD2 few
CASSPGTGLKDEQFF TGTGCCAGCAGTCCCGGGACAGGGTTAAAGGATGAGCAGTTCTTC TRBJ2-1 TRBV27 TRBD1 once
CASSLAGPYEQYF TGTGCCAGCAGTTTGGCAGGGCCCTACGAGCAGTACTTC TRBJ2-7 TRBV28 NA NA
CASSPGRRGEYEQYF TGTGCCAGCAGCCCCGGGCGGCGGGGTGAATACGAGCAGTACTTC TRBJ2-7 TRBV11-2 NA NA
CASKARTGIYGYTF TGTGCCAGCAAAGCTCGAACAGGGATCTATGGCTACACCTTC TRBJ1-2 TRBV27 NA NA
CASSSSGRAGIQYF TGTGCCAGCAGCTCTAGCGGGAGGGCCGGCATTCAGTACTTC TRBJ2-4 TRBV7-9 TRBD2 NA
CASSIGVGYNEQFF TGTGCCAGTAGTATCGGAGTCGGGTACAATGAGCAGTTCTTC TRBJ2-1 TRBV19 NA NA
CASSLLTSGHKETQYF TGTGCCAGCAGTTTATTAACTAGCGGCCACAAAGAGACCCAGTACTTC TRBJ2-5 TRBV28 TRBD2 NA
CASLQLPYEQYF TGTGCCAGCCTACAGCTACCCTACGAGCAGTACTTC TRBJ2-7 TRBV28 NA NA
CASSEVGQGIYQPQHF TGCGCCAGCAGTGAGGTAGGACAGGGAATCTATCAGCCCCAGCATTTT TRBJ1-5 TRBV10-2 TRBD1 NA
CSVVIVEAFF TGCAGCGTTGTAATAGTTGAAGCTTTCTTT TRBJ1-1 TRBV29-1 NA NA
CASLQNPGTGGEQYF TGTGCCAGCTTGCAGAATCCGGGAACCGGGGGCGAGCAGTACTTC TRBJ2-7 TRBV7-9 NA NA
CASSLRLRQGHVTDTQYF TGTGCCAGCAGTTTACGACTCCGACAGGGCCATGTCACAGATACGCAGTATTTT TRBJ2-3 TRBV28 TRBD1 NA
CSVGGEMETQYF TGCAGCGTAGGGGGGGAGATGGAGACCCAGTACTTC TRBJ2-5 TRBV29-1 NA NA
CASSQNRVYNEQFF TGTGCCAGCAGCCAAAACAGGGTCTACAATGAGCAGTTCTTC TRBJ2-1 TRBV28 NA NA
CASRWGETTDTQYF TGTGCCAGCAGGTGGGGAGAAACCACAGATACGCAGTATTTT TRBJ2-3 TRBV27 NA NA
CASSANRGFGYTF TGTGCCAGCAGCGCGAACAGGGGCTTTGGCTACACCTTC TRBJ1-2 TRBV9 TRBD1 NA
CASSLYTGTYEQYF TGCGCCAGCAGCTTATACACAGGCACCTACGAGCAGTACTTC TRBJ2-7 TRBV5-1 NA NA
CASSPPGSSQPQHF TGTGCCAGCAGTCCGCCGGGTTCGAGTCAGCCCCAGCATTTT TRBJ1-5 TRBV6-2/TRBV6-3 NA NA